This T cell receptor (beta chain) was profiled in a study of shared clonotypes between healthy human individuals (dated by TCRdb to 2020 to 2022). Broadly, across the study: A couple of women and a few men aged 18 to 49 years were included in the cohort. For each donor, CD4 naive and CD4 memory were each run on three plates, CD8 naive on two plates, and CD8 memory on one plate. To estimate repertoire size and how much clonotype sharing occurs between individuals, the study deeply sequenced the blood TCR repertoires of roughly 5 healthy adults. To increase sequencing depth and limit assay-specific biases, TCR repertoire library preparation and sequencing were carried out by different laboratories using diverse techniques. Leukapheresis yielded between about 0.94 and 8.9 billion PBMCs per donor. What the study reported, not specific to this receptor: Naive subsets generally had larger estimated clonotype richness than memory subsets did. Sampling was limited to blood, and TCR repertoires in tissue likely differ from TCR repertoires in blood. Pairwise subsampling indicated that sequencing depth was expected to affect the degree of clonotype sharing among donors. Clonotypes shared by all four sorted-subset donors showed higher generation probabilities than non-shared clonotypes. Even with the large sequencing depth, rarefaction of the sorted-subset datasets indicated that sequencing was incomplete. Because the study included only a small number of donors, the genetic and exposure-history diversity represented was limited. Across four donors, roughly 5.4% of naive CD4, approximately 3.5% of naive CD8, roughly 2.3% of memory CD4, and around 0.4% of memory CD8 clonotypes were shared.

V is pared back by 0 bases and J by 1 base, with 7 bases lying between the germline termini. CDR1 GTSNPN and CDR2 SVGIG were looked up in the germline V gene (reference sequence). Inclusive of the bounding cysteine and phenylalanine, the CDR3 is 13 residues long. The CDR3 DNA has 39 bases and is translated from base 1. Using the deep immunoSEQ assay, multiplex PCR amplified TCR CDR3 regions from genomic DNA. For each cell subset, the extracted genomic DNA was distributed evenly across all wells of several immunoSEQ 96-well plates, and each plate served as one replicate. For sorted subsets, each replicate PCR was loaded with around 200 ng genomic DNA, equivalent to approximately 33,000 T cell genomes. Purified libraries were measured with a Qubit 3.0 fluorometer, size-checked on a Bioanalyzer 2100, and measured again with the KAPA Library Quantification kit. Every immunoSEQ 96-well plate was sequenced on a dedicated single-read 150-cycle Illumina NextSeq 550 flow cell. The source study handled its data this way. Because the immunoSEQ output included only junctional sequences and no quality scores, the filtering could not be the same as the filtering used for full-length reads. Sequences were annotated with PyIR, a Python wrapper for IgBLAST v1.9, using IMGT germline references to assign V/J genes and CDR3. Reads with weak V/J assignments (E-value above 1e-6), missing CDR3, stop codons, out-of-frame junctions, or ambiguous translated residues were removed. V3J clonotypes were defined as sequences sharing the same inferred V gene, J gene, and CDR3 amino acid sequence. Percentage overlap between repertoires was calculated by dividing the number of shared unique clonotypes by the size of the smaller repertoire. Repertoire richness was assessed with RTK rarefaction, the Chao1 estimator, and Recon v2.1 estimates of unobserved clonotypes. Generation probabilities for all TCRbeta clonotypes obtained by the gDNA method from a handful of donors were computed using OLGA. The clones in this table, taken by TCRdb from immuneACCESS, are in-frame only. Not every clone is retained; where verified, under half of the shortfall comes from an unresolved V gene, and the cause of the rest is unknown. V and J calls and clone size are those listed in that table; D and trimming were worked out from the DNA. The sample yields millions of clones; approximately 95% were counted once. Around 1.1% of the sample is held by the ten biggest clonotypes.

In regard to this clone: Its antigen remains undetermined. It has no much larger one-base neighbor in the sample; base qualities were not kept.

CD8 naive samples were obtained by positive selection for CCR7 among CD45RO-negative cells, yielding a CD45RA+CCR7+ population from which TemRA cells were excluded. The donors were healthy, HIV-negative adults with no recently reported acute infections or vaccinations. Every donor was a Caucasian adult living in Nashville, Tennessee, USA. After blood collection by leukapheresis, PBMCs were isolated using Ficoll-Histopaque density gradient centrifugation and then cryopreserved in the vapor phase of liquid nitrogen. Purity and quantity of every magnetically sorted T cell population were checked by analytical flow cytometry. From each sorted fraction, genomic DNA was isolated and quantified by UV absorbance on a Nanodrop 2000c.

This TCR derives from a man between 18 and 35 years old in good health. Sequences were obtained from naive CD8+ T cells sorted from blood. The sample's cell subset or site label, in plain terms: CD45RA+CCR7+. The chain is encoded by TRBV30 joined to TRBJ2-7; the D gene cannot be resolved reliably. The bases read TGTGCCTGGAGTGTACCGATGTCCTACGAGCAGTACTTC. It specifies CAWSVPMSYEQYF.